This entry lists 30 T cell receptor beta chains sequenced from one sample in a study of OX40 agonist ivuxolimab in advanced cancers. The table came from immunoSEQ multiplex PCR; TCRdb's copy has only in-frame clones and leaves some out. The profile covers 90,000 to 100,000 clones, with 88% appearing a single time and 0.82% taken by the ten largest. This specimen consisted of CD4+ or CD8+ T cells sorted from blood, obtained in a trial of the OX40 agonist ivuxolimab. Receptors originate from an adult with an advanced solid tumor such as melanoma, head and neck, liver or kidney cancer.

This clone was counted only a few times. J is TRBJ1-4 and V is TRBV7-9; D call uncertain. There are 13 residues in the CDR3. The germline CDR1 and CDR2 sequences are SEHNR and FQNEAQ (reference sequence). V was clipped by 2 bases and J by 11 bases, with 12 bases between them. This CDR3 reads CASSLFSSQKLFF. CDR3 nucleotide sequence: TGTGCCAGCAGCTTATTCTCCTCACAGAAACTGTTTTTT.

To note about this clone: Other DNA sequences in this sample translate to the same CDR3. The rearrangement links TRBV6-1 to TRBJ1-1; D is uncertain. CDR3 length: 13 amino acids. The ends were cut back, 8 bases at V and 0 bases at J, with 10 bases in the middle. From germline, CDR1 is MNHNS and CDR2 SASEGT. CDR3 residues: CASRRAMNTEAFF. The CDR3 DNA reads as TGTGCCAGCCGCCGGGCTATGAACACTGAAGCTTTCTTT.

CDR3 loop: CASSIQQGAETQYF. In nucleotides, the CDR3 is TGTGCCAGCAGCATCCAACAAGGGGCAGAGACCCAGTACTTC. The chain links TRBV9 to TRBJ2-5; tentatively, D is TRBD1 (5 bases). There are 14 residues in the CDR3. V dropped 4 bases and J dropped 4 bases, with 14 bases sitting between them. Germline V gene lookup returns CDR1 SGDLS and CDR2 YYNGEE.

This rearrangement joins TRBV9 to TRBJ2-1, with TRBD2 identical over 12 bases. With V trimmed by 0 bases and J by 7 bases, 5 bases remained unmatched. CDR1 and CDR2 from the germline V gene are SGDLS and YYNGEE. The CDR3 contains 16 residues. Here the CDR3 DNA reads TGTGCCAGCAGCGTAGGGACTAGCGGGACCCCTAATGAGCAGTTCTTC. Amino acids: CASSVGTSGTPNEQFF.

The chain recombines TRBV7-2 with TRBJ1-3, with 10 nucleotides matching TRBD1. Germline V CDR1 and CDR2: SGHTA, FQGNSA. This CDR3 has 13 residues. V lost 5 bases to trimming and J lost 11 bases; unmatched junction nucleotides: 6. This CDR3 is CASSLDRGRAIYF. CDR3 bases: TGTGCCAGCAGCCTCGACAGGGGGCGAGCCATATATTTT.

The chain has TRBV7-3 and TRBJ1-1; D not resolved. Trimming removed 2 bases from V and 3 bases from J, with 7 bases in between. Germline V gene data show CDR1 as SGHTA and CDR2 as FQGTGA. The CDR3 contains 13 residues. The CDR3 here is CASSLGPDTEAFF. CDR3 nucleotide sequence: TGTGCCAGCAGCTTAGGCCCCGACACTGAAGCTTTCTTT.

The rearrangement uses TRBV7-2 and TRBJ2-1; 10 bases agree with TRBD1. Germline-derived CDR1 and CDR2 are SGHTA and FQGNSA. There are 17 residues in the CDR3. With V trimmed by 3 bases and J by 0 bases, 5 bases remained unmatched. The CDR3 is CASSFGTGASSYNEQFF. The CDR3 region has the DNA TGTGCCAGCAGCTTTGGGACAGGGGCGAGCTCCTACAATGAGCAGTTCTTC.

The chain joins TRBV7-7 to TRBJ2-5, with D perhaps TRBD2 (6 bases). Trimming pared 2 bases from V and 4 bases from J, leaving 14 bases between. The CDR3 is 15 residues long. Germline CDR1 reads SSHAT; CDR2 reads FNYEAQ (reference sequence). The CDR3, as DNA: TGTGCCAGCAGCTTACTACAGGTGGGGGGAGAGACCCAGTACTTC. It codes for CASSLLQVGGETQYF.

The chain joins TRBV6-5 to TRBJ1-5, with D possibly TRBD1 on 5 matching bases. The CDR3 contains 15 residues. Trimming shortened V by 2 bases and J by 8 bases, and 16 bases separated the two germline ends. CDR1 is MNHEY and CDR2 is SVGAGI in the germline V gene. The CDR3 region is CASSYQPPPGEPQHF. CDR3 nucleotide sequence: TGTGCCAGCAGTTACCAACCGCCTCCGGGGGAGCCCCAGCATTTT.

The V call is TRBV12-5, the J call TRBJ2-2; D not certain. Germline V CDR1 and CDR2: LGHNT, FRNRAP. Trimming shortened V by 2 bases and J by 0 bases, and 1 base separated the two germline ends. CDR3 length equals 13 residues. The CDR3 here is CASGLSNTGELFF. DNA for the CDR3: TGTGCTAGTGGTTTGTCGAACACCGGGGAGCTGTTTTTT. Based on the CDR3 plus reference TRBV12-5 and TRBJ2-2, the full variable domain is DARVTQTPRHKVTEMGQEVTMRCQPILGHNTVFWYRQTMMQGLELLAYFRNRAPLDDSGMPKDRFSAEMPDATLATLKIQPSEPRDSAVYFCASGLSNTGELFFGEGSRLTVL.

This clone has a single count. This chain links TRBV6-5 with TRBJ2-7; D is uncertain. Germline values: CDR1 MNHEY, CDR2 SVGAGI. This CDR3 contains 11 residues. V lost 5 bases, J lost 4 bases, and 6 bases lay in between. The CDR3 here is CASSGRYEQYF. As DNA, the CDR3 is TGTGCCAGCAGTGGCCGATACGAGCAGTACTTC.

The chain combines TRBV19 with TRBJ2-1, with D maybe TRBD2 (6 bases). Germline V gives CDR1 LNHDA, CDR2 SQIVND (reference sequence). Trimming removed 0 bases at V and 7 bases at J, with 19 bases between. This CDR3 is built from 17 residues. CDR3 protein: CASSIDKRRDRKNEQFF. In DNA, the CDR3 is TGTGCCAGTAGTATAGATAAACGGCGGGATAGGAAAAATGAGCAGTTCTTC.

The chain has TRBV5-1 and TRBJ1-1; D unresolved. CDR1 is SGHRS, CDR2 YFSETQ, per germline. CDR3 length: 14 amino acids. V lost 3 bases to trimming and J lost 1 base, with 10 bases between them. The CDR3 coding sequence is TGCGCCAGCAGCTGGAACACGGAGAACACTGAAGCTTTCTTT. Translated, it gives CASSWNTENTEAFF.

DNA for the CDR3: TGTGCCAGCAGCCACCTCTATGGCTACACCTTC. This codes for CASSHLYGYTF. The chain joins TRBV6-1 to TRBJ1-2, with D hard to call. The V and J ends lost 6 bases and 4 bases respectively, with 6 bases between them. The CDR3 is 11 residues long. Per germline, CDR1 MNHNS and CDR2 SASEGT.

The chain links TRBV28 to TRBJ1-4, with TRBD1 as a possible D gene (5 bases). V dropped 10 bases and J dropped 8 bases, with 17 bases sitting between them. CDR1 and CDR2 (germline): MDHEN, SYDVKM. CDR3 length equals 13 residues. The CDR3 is CAKTGQGREKLFF. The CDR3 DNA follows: TGTGCCAAGACCGGGCAGGGTAGAGAAAAACTGTTTTTT.

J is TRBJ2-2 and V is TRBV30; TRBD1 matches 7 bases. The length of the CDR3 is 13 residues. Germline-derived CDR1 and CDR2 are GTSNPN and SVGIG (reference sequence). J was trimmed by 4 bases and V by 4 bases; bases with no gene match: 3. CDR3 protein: CAWTDRSTGELFF. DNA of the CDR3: TGTGCCTGGACGGACAGGTCCACCGGGGAGCTGTTTTTT.

Written as DNA, the CDR3 is TGCGCCAGCAGTCTAGACCGACAGGGCAATCAGCCCCAGCATTTT. Encoded protein: CASSLDRQGNQPQHF. The V call is TRBV23-1, the J call TRBJ1-5; the D gene is possibly TRBD1 (6 bases). TRBV23-1 is an ORF, with its function uncertain. Between the trimmed V and J ends, which lost 4 bases and 2 bases, there was a span of 12 bases. The CDR3 spans 15 residues.

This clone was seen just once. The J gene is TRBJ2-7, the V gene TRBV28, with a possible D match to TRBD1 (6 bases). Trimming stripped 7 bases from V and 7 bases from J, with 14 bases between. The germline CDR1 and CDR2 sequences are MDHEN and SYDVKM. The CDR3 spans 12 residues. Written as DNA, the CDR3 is TGTGCCAGCACCGGACAGTTGAGGGAGCAGTACTTC. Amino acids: CASTGQLREQYF.

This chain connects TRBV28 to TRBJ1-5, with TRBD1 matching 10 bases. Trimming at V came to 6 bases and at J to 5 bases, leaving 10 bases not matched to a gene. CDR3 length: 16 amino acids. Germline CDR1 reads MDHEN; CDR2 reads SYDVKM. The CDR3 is CASSHYGTGAHQPQHF. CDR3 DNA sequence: TGTGCCAGCAGCCATTACGGGACAGGGGCGCATCAGCCCCAGCATTTT.

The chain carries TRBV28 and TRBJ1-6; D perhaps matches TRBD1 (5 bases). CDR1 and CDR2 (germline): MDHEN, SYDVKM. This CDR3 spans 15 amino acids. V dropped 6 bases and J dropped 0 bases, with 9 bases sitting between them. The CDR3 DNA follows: TGTGCCAGCAGCGGGGGGAGCTCCTATAATTCACCCCTCCACTTT. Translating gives CASSGGSSYNSPLHF.

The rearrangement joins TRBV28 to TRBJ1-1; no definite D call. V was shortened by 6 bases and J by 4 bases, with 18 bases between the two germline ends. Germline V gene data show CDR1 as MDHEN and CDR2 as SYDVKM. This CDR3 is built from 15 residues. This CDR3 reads CASRSPGGWGTEAFF. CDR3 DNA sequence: TGTGCCAGCAGATCCCCGGGAGGATGGGGCACTGAAGCTTTCTTT. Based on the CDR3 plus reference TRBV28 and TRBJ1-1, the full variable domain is DVKVTQSSRYLVKRTGEKVFLECVQDMDHENMFWYRQDPGLGLRLIYFSYDVKMKEKGDIPEGYSVSREKKERFSLILESASTNQTSMYLCASRSPGGWGTEAFFGQGTRLTVV.

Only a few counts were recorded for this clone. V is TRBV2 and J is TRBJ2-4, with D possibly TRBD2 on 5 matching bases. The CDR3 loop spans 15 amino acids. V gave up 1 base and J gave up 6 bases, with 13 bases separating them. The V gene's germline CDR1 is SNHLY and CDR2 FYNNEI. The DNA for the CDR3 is TGTGCCAGCAGTGAAGGTTGGCCGACTATAAACATTCAGTACTTC. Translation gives CASSEGWPTINIQYF. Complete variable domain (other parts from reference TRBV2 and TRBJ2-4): EPEVTQTPSHQVTQMGQEVILRCVPISNHLYFYWYRQILGQKVEFLVSFYNNEISEKSEIFDDQFSVERPDGSNFTLKIRSTKLEDSAMYFCASSEGWPTINIQYFGAGTRLSVL.

The CDR3 nucleotides are TGTGCCAGCTCTGGGGGGGAGACCCAGTACTTC. Its translation is CASSGGETQYF. This chain links TRBV18 with TRBJ2-5; weak D call: TRBD2 (6 bases). The length of the CDR3 is 11 residues. CDR1 and CDR2 from the germline V gene are KGHSH and LQKENI. V dropped 6 bases and J dropped 5 bases, with 7 bases sitting between them.

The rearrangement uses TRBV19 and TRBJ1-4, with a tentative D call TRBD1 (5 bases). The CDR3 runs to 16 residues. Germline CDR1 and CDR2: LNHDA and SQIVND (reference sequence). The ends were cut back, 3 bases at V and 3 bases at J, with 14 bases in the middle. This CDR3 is CASSIGVGAANEKLFF. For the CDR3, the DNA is TGTGCCAGTAGTATCGGTGTCGGGGCAGCTAATGAAAAACTGTTTTTT.

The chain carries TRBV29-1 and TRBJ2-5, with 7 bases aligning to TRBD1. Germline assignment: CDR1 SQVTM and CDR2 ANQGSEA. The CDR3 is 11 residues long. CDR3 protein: CRGQSKETQYF. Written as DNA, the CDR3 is TGCAGGGGACAGTCTAAAGAGACCCAGTACTTC.

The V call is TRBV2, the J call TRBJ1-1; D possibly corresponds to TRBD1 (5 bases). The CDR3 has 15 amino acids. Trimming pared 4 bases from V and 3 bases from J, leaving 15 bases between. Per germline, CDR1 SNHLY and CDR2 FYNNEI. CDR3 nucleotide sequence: TGTGCCAGCAGTGGAGATCGCCTAGGGGACACTGAAGCTTTCTTT. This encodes CASSGDRLGDTEAFF.

The CDR3 region is CASSLPDSINEQFF. The CDR3 DNA sequence: TGCGCCAGCAGCTTGCCCGACAGTATCAATGAGCAGTTCTTC. The chain links TRBV5-1 to TRBJ2-1, with D perhaps matching TRBD1 (5 bases). CDR3 length: 14 amino acids. V was shortened by 1 base and J by 6 bases, with 11 bases between the two germline ends. From germline, CDR1 is SGHRS and CDR2 YFSETQ.

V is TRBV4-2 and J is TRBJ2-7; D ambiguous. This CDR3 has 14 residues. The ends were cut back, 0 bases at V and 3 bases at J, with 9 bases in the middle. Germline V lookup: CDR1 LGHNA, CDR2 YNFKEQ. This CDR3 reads CASSQDKGSYEQYF. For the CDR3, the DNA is TGTGCCAGCAGCCAAGATAAGGGCAGCTACGAGCAGTACTTC.

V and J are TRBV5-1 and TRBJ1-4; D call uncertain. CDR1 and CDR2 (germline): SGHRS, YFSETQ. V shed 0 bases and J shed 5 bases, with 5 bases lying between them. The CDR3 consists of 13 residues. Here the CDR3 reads CASSLGGNEKLFF. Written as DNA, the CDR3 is TGCGCCAGCAGCTTGGGGGGAAATGAAAAACTGTTTTTT.

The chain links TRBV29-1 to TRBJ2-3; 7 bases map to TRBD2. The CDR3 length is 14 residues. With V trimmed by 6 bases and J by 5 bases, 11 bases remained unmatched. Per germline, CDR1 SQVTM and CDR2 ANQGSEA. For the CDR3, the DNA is TGCAGCGTCCACCCTGGCGGGAGAAGAGATACGCAGTATTTT. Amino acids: CSVHPGGRRDTQYF.